These T cell receptor beta chains were read from a single sample in a study of identical twins. MiXCR was run by TCRdb on the 5' RACE reads, yielding one entry per CDR3 protein. The table records 690,000 or so distinct CDR3 sequences, approximately 9% of them present only once. These sequences were also reported in another study, on yellow fever vaccine responses in identical twins.

The sample consisted of PBMCs. Receptor source: a woman younger than 30 in good health. Both conserved end residues are part of each CDR3. The D gene is left open where the match is weak. Rows give clone size only sometimes, using once, few, many, or a class for an expanded clone.

D gene	clone size	V gene	J gene	CDR3 DNA	CDR3 protein
-	few	TRBV12-3/TRBV12-4	TRBJ2-7	TGTGCCAGCAGCCCGTCCTGGGAGGAGTTCCACGAGCAGTACTTC	CASSPSWEEFHEQYF
-	-	TRBV28	TRBJ2-7	TGTGCCAGCCTTGGGGGGAAATTGGCCTACGAGCAGTACTTC	CASLGGKLAYEQYF
-	-	TRBV6-1	TRBJ1-6	TGTGCCAGCAGCAGGACCACGGTTAATTCACCCCTCCACTTT	CASSRTTVNSPLHF
TRBD1	-	TRBV4-3	TRBJ2-7	TGCGCCAGCAGCCAAGATTTGGCCAGGGGGCTCCACGAGCAGTACTTC	CASSQDLARGLHEQYF
-	-	TRBV5-1	TRBJ1-2	TGCGCCAGCAGCTTGGAGGCCTCGGCAGGGGTTAGCTACACCTTC	CASSLEASAGVSYTF
TRBD1	many	TRBV5-4	TRBJ1-2	TGTGCCAGCAGCTTGGACAGGGGAAGATATGGCTACACCTTC	CASSLDRGRYGYTF
-	few	TRBV4-2	TRBJ2-1	TGTGCCAGCAGCCGCTCGGTGTCCTACAATGAGCAGTTCTTC	CASSRSVSYNEQFF
TRBD2	many	TRBV7-3	TRBJ2-5	TGTGCCAGCAGCTTAATGGGTAGCGGGGCCCTGGAGACCCAGTACTTC	CASSLMGSGALETQYF
TRBD2	many	TRBV10-3	TRBJ2-1	TGTGCCATCAAAGGCGGGGGCTCCTACAATGAGCAGTTCTTC	CAIKGGGSYNEQFF
TRBD1	-	TRBV7-2	TRBJ2-1	TGTGCCAGCAGCTTAGGTCAGGGGGCCAATGAGCAGTTCTTC	CASSLGQGANEQFF
TRBD2	-	TRBV6-5	TRBJ2-7	TGTGCCAGCAGTTACCGGCAGGGACTACTCGTCTACGAGCAGTACTTC	CASSYRQGLLVYEQYF
-	few	TRBV20-1	TRBJ2-6	TGCAGTGCTAGAGGAACTTTCGGCGGGGCCAACGTCCTGACTTTC	CSARGTFGGANVLTF
TRBD1	-	TRBV4-3	TRBJ2-1	TGCGCCAGCAGCCATTCCGACAGGGCCCACAATGAGCAGTTCTTC	CASSHSDRAHNEQFF
TRBD2	few	TRBV7-9	TRBJ2-7	TGTGCCAGCAGCCCAGCGGGGGGCCTCTCCTACGAGCAGTACTTC	CASSPAGGLSYEQYF